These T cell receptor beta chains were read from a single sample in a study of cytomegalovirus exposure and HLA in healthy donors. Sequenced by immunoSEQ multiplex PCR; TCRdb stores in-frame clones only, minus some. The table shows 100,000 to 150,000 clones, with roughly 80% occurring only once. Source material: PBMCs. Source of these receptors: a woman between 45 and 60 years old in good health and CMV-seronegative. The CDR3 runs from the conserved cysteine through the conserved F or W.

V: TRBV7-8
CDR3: CASRPPARQGDTEAFF

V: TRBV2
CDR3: CASSGGTGGDHEQYF

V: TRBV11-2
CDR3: CASSTEAGPKAFF

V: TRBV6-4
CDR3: CASSHQGSSYNEQFF

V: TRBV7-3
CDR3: CASSSDSSRGRNTEAFF

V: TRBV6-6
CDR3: CASSYLGGLNTEAFF

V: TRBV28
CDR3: CAILGQGSTYEQYF

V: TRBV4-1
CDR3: CASSQETGTLGTGELFF

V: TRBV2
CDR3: CASSPLAGETGELFF

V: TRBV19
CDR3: CASSIRSVGETQYF

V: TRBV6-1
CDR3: CASSPSGGDLYGYTF

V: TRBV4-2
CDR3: CASSQEVAYEQYF

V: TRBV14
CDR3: CASSPLGFSEEDTQYF

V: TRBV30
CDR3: CAWSPRQFQETQYF

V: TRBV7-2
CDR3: CASSSMKQGSNQPQHF